This TCR beta chain was identified during a study of CD8 T cells in Susac syndrome (dated by TCRdb to the late 2010s). In the study overall: The study used repertoire sequencing to test whether antigen drove CD8+ T cell activation and differentiation in Susac syndrome.

Peripheral blood CD8+ and CD4+ T cells from healthy donors, Susac syndrome patients and multiple sclerosis patients were profiled by high-throughput TCR beta sequencing. Healthy donors were included as age- and sex-matched controls. CD8+ TEMRA cells were enriched by FACS, while bulk CD8+ and CD4+ T cells were purified by magnetic negative isolation. Blood was drawn into EDTA tubes, processed within 24 hours, and PBMCs were isolated by density gradient centrifugation. PBMCs intended for TCR sequencing were frozen in liquid nitrogen and were later thawed in a 37 degrees C water bath. Purity of sorted or isolated CD4+, CD8+ and CD8+ TEMRA cells was at least 90%. On the study overall, not on this receptor specifically: The study acknowledged that relatively few individuals were included in the TCR sequencing and HLA analysis.

The germline V gene gives CDR1 as SGHRS and CDR2 as YFSETQ. Relative to germline, V is missing 4 bases and J is missing 5 bases, with 10 bases of the junction outside any gene match. Spanning cysteine to phenylalanine, the CDR3 consists of 15 amino acids. Just the 45-base CDR3 DNA is kept, in frame starting at base 1. Comments on this clonotype: What this receptor recognizes is not known. One base away there is no much larger clone; base qualities are not given.

RNA was extracted with the RNeasy kit and roughly 0.45 to 1 ug was reverse transcribed using random hexamers. TCR beta CDR3 regions were amplified with the immunoSEQ multiplex PCR assay covering 54 Vbeta and 13 Jbeta segments. Bias from PCR amplification was corrected by using a synthetic template baseline for primer optimization and for computational correction. On the authors' methods: Only productive sequences were kept, with reads annotated to V, D and J genes according to IMGT and analyzed in immunoSEQ Analyzer. Clonality was calculated as one minus the Shannon entropy normalized by log2 of the number of productive unique sequences. Public and private clones were assessed among the 100 most prevalent clones of each patient and control. A clone was defined as Susac-specific if it was absent from the healthy and MS cohorts, from some 1,100 published viral clones and from other ImmuneACCESS disease sequences. The public reads were quality trimmed at Q25 with fastp and then assembled into clones with MiXCR by TCRdb, keeping productive beta chains. Entries are consolidated by CDR3 protein sequence, retaining the most common genes and DNA. It is TCRdb's table, rather than the study itself, that gives the V and J calls and clone size. The sample table lists 150,000 to 200,000 distinct CDR3 sequences, just over 90% of them with a count of one. Approximately 0.073% of the sample is in the top ten clones.

Sequenced: CD4+ T cells from PBMCs. This clonotype originated in a human donor in good health. The chain is made from TRBV5-1 and TRBJ2-7; the junction holds 9 bases that match TRBD1. The nucleotide sequence reads TGCGCCAGCAGCCCCCTGCCGGGACAGGGCCACGAGCAGTACTTC. Translated, this gives CASSPLPGQGHEQYF.